The 5 T cell receptor beta chains given below trace back to one sample, sequenced in a study of shared clonotypes between healthy human individuals. Clones were sequenced by immunoSEQ multiplex PCR, and TCRdb holds only the in-frame ones, with some missing. In the table there are 2 million to 2.5 million clones, roughly 93% of which are singletons. Sequencing used naive CD4+ T cells from PBMCs. Noted subset: CD45RA+ positively selected. These receptors were obtained from a man aged 18-30 years in good health. Some clones in this sample may be carry-over from other donors' samples.

This chain connects TRBV6-6 to TRBJ1-5, with no clear D. V gave up 5 bases and J gave up 4 bases, with 9 bases separating them. The CDR3 runs to 13 residues. Germline V gives CDR1 MNHNY, CDR2 SVGAGI (reference sequence). The CDR3 nucleotides are TGTGCCAGCAGTGGGGTCATGAATCAGCCCCAGCATTTT. This codes for CASSGVMNQPQHF.

This clone was recorded only once. The rearrangement joins TRBV28 to TRBJ2-7, with D maybe TRBD1 (6 bases). V was cut by 2 bases and J by 3 bases, with 14 bases left in between. Germline V gene lookup returns CDR1 MDHEN and CDR2 SYDVKM. The CDR3 covers 15 residues. CDR3 residues: CASSLQYGQFYEQYF. CDR3 coding DNA: TGTGCCAGCAGTTTACAATATGGACAGTTCTACGAGCAGTACTTC.

This chain connects TRBV5-4 to TRBJ2-2; 7 nucleotides align to TRBD1. Per the germline V gene, CDR1 is SGHNT and CDR2 is YYREEE (reference sequence). CDR3 size: 15 residues. With 1 base clipped from V and 3 bases from J, the junction kept 3 bases outside the gene matches. The CDR3, as DNA: TGTGCCAGCAGCTTGCGACAGGGAGACACCGGGGAGCTGTTTTTT. Protein product: CASSLRQGDTGELFF.

This chain links TRBV9 with TRBJ2-3; 11 bases align to TRBD2. V dropped 3 bases and J dropped 4; count of bases not matched to a gene: 7. The CDR3 is 16 amino acids. Germline V gene lookup returns CDR1 SGDLS and CDR2 YYNGEE. The CDR3 sequence is CASSATSGSGPDTQYF. The CDR3 nucleotides read TGTGCCAGCAGCGCTACTAGCGGGAGTGGCCCAGATACGCAGTATTTT.

The CDR3 DNA follows: TGTGCCAGCAGCTTGCGGGCAGGGGAGACCCAGTACTTC. It is translated as CASSLRAGETQYF. The chain carries TRBV11-1 and TRBJ2-5; D assignment may be TRBD1 or TRBD2 (5 bases each). CDR1 is SGHAT, CDR2 FQDESV, per germline (reference sequence). Trimming stripped 3 bases from V and 5 bases from J, with 10 bases between. This CDR3 contains 13 residues.